One and the same sample provided the 21 T cell receptor beta chains below, sequenced in a study of T cells in Graves' hyperthyroidism and ophthalmopathy. Amplification yielded TCR beta CDR3 regions, with RNA transcripts as the source. The HTBI primer set was used in a first-round RT-PCR of the TCR CDR3. TCRdb itself ran the multiplex PCR reads through MiXCR, one entry per CDR3 protein. The table records under 700,000 distinct CDR3 sequences, 16% of them present only once. Sequenced input: blood. The origin of the receptors is a woman aged 18-29 years with Graves' hyperthyroidism.

This clonotype was picked up many times. This chain joins TRBV6-1 and TRBJ2-1; TRBD1 or TRBD2 may be the D gene (5 bases each). CDR1 and CDR2 (germline): MNHNS, SASEGT. This CDR3 region has 14 residues. Between the trimmed V and J ends, which lost 7 bases and 4 bases, there was a span of 14 bases. CDR3 nucleotide sequence: TGTGCCAGCACTAACCTGGGGGTGTACAATGAGCAGTTCTTC. It specifies CASTNLGVYNEQFF.

This clonotype was recorded many times. V gene TRBV20-1 combines with J gene TRBJ2-5; no firm D call. The CDR3 loop spans 14 amino acids. V was pared by 5 bases and J by 7 bases, with 20 bases between. Germline V gene data show CDR1 as DFQATT and CDR2 as SNEGSKA (reference sequence). The CDR3 nucleotides are TGCAGTGCTTTACTTCTGGGGATCCCATGGACCCAGTACTTC. Translation: CSALLLGIPWTQYF.

This clonotype has a count of ten or more. The chain carries TRBV20-1 and TRBJ1-5; TRBD1 is a possible D gene (5 bases). The CDR3 totals 14 residues. Germline V gene sequence: CDR1 DFQATT, CDR2 SNEGSKA (reference sequence). Trimming pared 5 bases from V and 0 bases from J, leaving 11 bases between. In nucleotides, the CDR3 is TGCAGTGCTTCCCAGGGTAATAGCAATCAGCCCCAGCATTTT. As protein: CSASQGNSNQPQHF.

The rearrangement joins TRBV4-3 to TRBJ1-5; tentative D call: TRBD1 (5 bases). V lost 0 bases, J lost 3 bases, and 12 bases lay in between. Germline CDR1 is LGHNA and CDR2 is YSLEER. The CDR3 runs 16 residues. CDR3 nucleotide sequence: TGCGCCAGCAGCCAAGATTTGGCAGGGCTCAATCAGCCCCAGCATTTT. It translates to CASSQDLAGLNQPQHF.

This clonotype was seen only a few times. V is TRBV20-1 and J is TRBJ1-2, with D perhaps matching TRBD1 (5 bases). V was shortened by 0 bases and J by 12 bases, with 8 bases between the two germline ends. CDR3 length equals 10 residues. Germline CDR1 DFQATT, CDR2 SNEGSKA (reference sequence). This CDR3 is CSAREGRHTF. The CDR3 DNA reads TGCAGTGCTAGAGAGGGACGCCACACCTTC.

This clonotype showed up many times. This rearrangement joins TRBV11-2 to TRBJ2-1; weak D call: TRBD2 (5 bases). This CDR3 is built from 15 residues. CDR1 and CDR2 (germline): SGHAT, FQNNGV. The V end was cut by 2 bases, the J end by 1 base, with 9 bases between. The CDR3 nucleotides read TGTGCCAGCAGCTTAATAAGCGGTTCCTACAATGAGCAGTTCTTC. This translates into CASSLISGSYNEQFF.

The J gene is TRBJ2-3, the V gene TRBV19; D unclear. V lost 4 bases and J lost 5, with 7 bases in between. This CDR3 is 12 amino acids long. The germline CDR1 and CDR2 sequences are LNHDA and SQIVND (reference sequence). This CDR3 is CASSTPGDTQYF. The CDR3 bases are TGTGCCAGTAGTACCCCGGGAGATACGCAGTATTTT.

This clonotype has at least ten counts. V is TRBV20-1 and J is TRBJ2-5; 12 nucleotides match TRBD2. The V gene's germline CDR1 is DFQATT and CDR2 SNEGSKA (reference sequence). Trimming cost V 1 base and J 2 bases; bases outside gene matches: 5. This CDR3 is built from 16 residues. CDR3 DNA sequence: TGCAGTGCTAGAGGGGAGGGACTAGCGGGTCAAGAGACCCAGTACTTC. Translated, it gives CSARGEGLAGQETQYF.

The rearrangement uses TRBV4-1 and TRBJ2-7, with D possibly being TRBD1 or TRBD2 (5 bases each). The CDR3 consists of 17 residues. Trimming left V 1 base short and J 2 bases short, with 18 bases between. From germline, CDR1 is MGHRA and CDR2 YSYEKL. CDR3 sequence (DNA): TGCGCCAGCAGCCAAGTCCTCGGGGACCACTTCACCTACGAGCAGTACTTC. It translates to CASSQVLGDHFTYEQYF.

This clonotype was counted at least ten times. CDR3 amino acids: CASSLKGLAGGTYNEQFF. DNA of the CDR3: TGTGCCAGCAGCCTAAAAGGACTAGCGGGGGGGACGTACAATGAGCAGTTCTTC. The chain couples TRBV7-2 to TRBJ2-1; 15 bases are a match to TRBD2. V lost 5 bases, J lost 4 bases, and 9 bases stayed unmatched. The CDR3 is 18 amino acids. Germline V CDR1 and CDR2: SGHTA, FQGNSA.

This chain uses TRBV3-1 with TRBJ2-6; the match to TRBD1 covers 12 bases. V dropped 1 base and J dropped 2; count of bases not matched to a gene: 6. Germline lookup yields CDR1 LGHDT and CDR2 YNNKEL (reference sequence). This CDR3 is built from 19 residues. CDR3 region: CASSQARDRGRTGANVLTF. In nucleotides, the CDR3 is TGTGCCAGCAGCCAAGCCCGGGACAGGGGGCGGACTGGGGCCAACGTCCTGACTTTC.

This rearrangement joins TRBV7-9 to TRBJ1-1; no firm D call. Per germline, CDR1 SEHNR and CDR2 FQNEAQ (reference sequence). Trimming took off 3 bases at V and 3 bases at J, with 11 bases between the two ends. There are 14 residues in the CDR3. The CDR3 bases are TGTGCCAGCAGCTTCAGCGGGTGGGACACTGAAGCTTTCTTT. Its protein is CASSFSGWDTEAFF.

This clonotype was observed at least ten times. The chain has TRBV20-1 and TRBJ1-5, with a weak D call TRBD1 (5 bases). The germline V gene has CDR1 DFQATT and CDR2 SNEGSKA (reference sequence). CDR3 size: 12 residues. Trimming pared 3 bases from V and 5 bases from J, leaving 8 bases between. The CDR3 DNA is TGCAGTGCTAGGGGAGGGGATCAGCCCCAGCATTTT. This translates into CSARGGDQPQHF.

This clonotype was recorded many times. The rearrangement uses TRBV18 and TRBJ1-6; D might be TRBD1 (5 bases). This CDR3 has 16 amino acids. CDR1 is KGHSH, CDR2 LQKENI, per germline. V was trimmed by 1 base and J by 5 bases, leaving 12 bases between them. CDR3 residues: CASSPRVDRDNSPLHF. CDR3 DNA sequence: TGTGCCAGCTCACCACGCGTTGACAGAGATAATTCACCCCTCCACTTT.

The chain combines TRBV20-1 with TRBJ2-1; 8 nucleotides agree with TRBD2. Looked up from germline, CDR1 is DFQATT and CDR2 is SNEGSKA (reference sequence). The CDR3 sequence is 18 residues long. V shed 4 bases, J shed 1 base, and the junction held 15 bases outside the gene matches. DNA of the CDR3: TGCAGTGCTAACCGACCCTCGGGGGGGCTCGGGTCCTACAATGAGCAGTTCTTC. Translated: CSANRPSGGLGSYNEQFF.

In its sample, this clonotype was seen many times. J is TRBJ2-7 and V is TRBV12-3 or TRBV12-4; 8 bases match TRBD2. J lost 0 bases, V lost 4 bases, and 2 bases had no gene match. This CDR3 has 14 residues. The CDR3 DNA sequence: TGTGCCAGCAGTTATAGCGGGAACTCCTACGAGCAGTACTTC. It codes for CASSYSGNSYEQYF.

This clonotype was recorded many times. The V gene is TRBV7-2, the J gene TRBJ2-3; D perhaps matches TRBD2 (5 bases). CDR1 and CDR2 from the germline V gene are SGHTA and FQGNSA. The V end lost 1 base, the J end lost 6 bases, and 14 bases lay between the germline ends. This CDR3 comprises 15 residues. This chain's CDR3 is CASSLGVLGVDTQYF. The CDR3, as DNA: TGTGCCAGCAGCTTAGGCGTCTTGGGAGTCGATACGCAGTATTTT.

This clonotype occurred a few times. V gene TRBV5-4 combines with J gene TRBJ2-7; D possibly corresponds to TRBD2 (6 bases). The CDR3 length is 16 residues. The germline V and J ends were trimmed by 0 bases and 7 bases, with 20 bases remaining between them. Germline CDR1 is SGHNT and CDR2 is YYREEE (reference sequence). CDR3 region: CASSLGRTGTRGEQYF. The DNA of the CDR3 is TGTGCCAGCAGCTTGGGACGAACCGGGACCCGGGGGGAGCAGTACTTC. Full variable domain (remainder filled in from reference TRBV5-4 and TRBJ2-7): ETGVTQSPTHLIKTRGQQVTLRCSSQSGHNTVSWYQQALGQGPQFIFQYYREEENGRGNFPPRFSGLQFPNYSSELNVNALELDDSALYLCASSLGRTGTRGEQYFGPGTRLTVT.

This clonotype was recorded many times. The chain employs TRBV12-3 or TRBV12-4 and TRBJ1-4, with no clear D. There are 13 residues in the CDR3. V was cut by 3 bases and J by 6 bases, with 8 bases left in between. The CDR3 DNA sequence: TGTGCCAGCAGTTTCGGCAGATATGAAAAACTGTTTTTT. This encodes CASSFGRYEKLFF.

The gene calls are TRBV6-2 or TRBV6-3 and TRBJ2-3; D not certain. The CDR3 runs 15 residues. Germline V gene lookup returns CDR1 MNHEY and CDR2 SVGEGT. V dropped 5 bases and J dropped 3 bases, with 15 bases sitting between them. CDR3 amino acids: CASSDNALPTDTQYF. The CDR3 DNA is TGTGCCAGCAGTGACAACGCACTACCAACAGATACGCAGTATTTT.

This clonotype has a count of ten or more. The chain carries TRBV9 and TRBJ1-6, with 9 positions matching TRBD1. CDR1 and CDR2 (germline): SGDLS, YYNGEE. The CDR3 has 15 residues. The V and J ends lost 0 bases and 6 bases, in that order; junction bases with no gene match: 1. CDR3 nucleotide sequence: TGTGCCAGCAGCGTAGAGGGACAGGGTAATTCACCCCTCCACTTT. Encoded protein: CASSVEGQGNSPLHF.